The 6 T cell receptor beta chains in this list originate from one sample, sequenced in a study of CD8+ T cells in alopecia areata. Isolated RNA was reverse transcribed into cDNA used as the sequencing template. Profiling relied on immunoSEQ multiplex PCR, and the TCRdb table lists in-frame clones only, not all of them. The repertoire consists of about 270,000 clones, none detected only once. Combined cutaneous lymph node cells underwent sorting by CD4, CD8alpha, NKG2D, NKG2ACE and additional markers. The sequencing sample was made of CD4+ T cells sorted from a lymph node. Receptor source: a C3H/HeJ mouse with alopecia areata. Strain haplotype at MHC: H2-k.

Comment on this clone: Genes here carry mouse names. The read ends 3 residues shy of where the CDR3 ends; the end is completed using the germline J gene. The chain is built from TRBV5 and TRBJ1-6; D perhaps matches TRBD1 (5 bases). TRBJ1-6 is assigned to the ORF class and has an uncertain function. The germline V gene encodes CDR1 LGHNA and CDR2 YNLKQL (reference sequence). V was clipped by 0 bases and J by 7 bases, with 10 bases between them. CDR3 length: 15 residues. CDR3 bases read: TGTGCCAGCAGCCAAGATCCAGGGAGGAATTCGCCC. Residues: CASSQDPGRNSP. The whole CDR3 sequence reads CASSQDPGRNSPLYF.

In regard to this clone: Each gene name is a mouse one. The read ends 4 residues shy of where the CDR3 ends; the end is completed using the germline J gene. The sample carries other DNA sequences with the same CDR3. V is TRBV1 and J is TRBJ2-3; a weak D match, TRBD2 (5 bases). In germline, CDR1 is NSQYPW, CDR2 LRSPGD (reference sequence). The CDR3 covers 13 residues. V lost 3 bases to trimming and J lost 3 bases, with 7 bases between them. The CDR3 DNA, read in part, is TGCACCTGCAGTGCTCCTGGGGCAGAA. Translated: CTCSAPGAE. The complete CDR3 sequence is CTCSAPGAETLYF.

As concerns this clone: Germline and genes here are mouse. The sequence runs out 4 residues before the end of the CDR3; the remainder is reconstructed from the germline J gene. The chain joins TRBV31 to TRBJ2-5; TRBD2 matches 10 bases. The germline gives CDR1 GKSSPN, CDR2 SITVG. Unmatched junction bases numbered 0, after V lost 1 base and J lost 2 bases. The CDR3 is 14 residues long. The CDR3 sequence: CAWSHWGGQDTQYF. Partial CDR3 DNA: TGTGCCTGGAGTCACTGGGGGGGCCAAGAC.

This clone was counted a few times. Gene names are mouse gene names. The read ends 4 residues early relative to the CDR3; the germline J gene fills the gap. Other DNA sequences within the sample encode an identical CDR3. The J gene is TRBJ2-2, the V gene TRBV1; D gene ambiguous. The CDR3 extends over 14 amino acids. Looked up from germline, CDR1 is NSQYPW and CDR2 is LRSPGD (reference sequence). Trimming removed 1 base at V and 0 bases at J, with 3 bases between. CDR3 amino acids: CTCSAVSNTGQLYF. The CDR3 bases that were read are TGCACCTGCAGTGCAGTATCAAACACCGGG.

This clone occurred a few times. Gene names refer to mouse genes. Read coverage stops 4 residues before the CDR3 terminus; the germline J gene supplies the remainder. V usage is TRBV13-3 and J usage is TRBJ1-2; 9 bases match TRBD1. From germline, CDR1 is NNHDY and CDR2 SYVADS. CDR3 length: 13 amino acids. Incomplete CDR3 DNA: TGTGCCAGCAGTGTGGGACAGGGATCC. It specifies CASSVGQGS. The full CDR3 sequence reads CASSVGQGSDYTF.

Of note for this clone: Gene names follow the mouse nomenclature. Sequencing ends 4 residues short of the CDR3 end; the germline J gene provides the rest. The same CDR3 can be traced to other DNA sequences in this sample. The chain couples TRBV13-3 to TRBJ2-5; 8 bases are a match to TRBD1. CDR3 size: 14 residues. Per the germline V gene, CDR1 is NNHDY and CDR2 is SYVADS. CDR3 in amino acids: CASSAGQGADTQYF. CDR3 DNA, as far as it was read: TGTGCCAGCAGCGCCGGACAGGGAGCAGAC.